The present TCR beta chain was sequenced within a study of T cell clonotyping in hematopoietic cell transplantation. Findings and caveats of the study: At the given depth, recipient repertoires were over 97% de novo clonotypes.

Recipient blood drawn about 28 days pretransplant and days 30, 100, 180 after. Using immunoSEQ multiplex PCR, the repertoire was profiled, and TCRdb retains in-frame clones only, with some absent. The sample records approximately 4,000 clones, 15% to 20% being singletons. In the case of this clone: Its antigen remains unknown.

The sequence was obtained from a male patient aged 45 to 59 who had an allogeneic stem cell transplant from a related donor, so the T cells may come from the graft donor. Some clones in this sample may be carry-over from other donors' samples. Sequenced here: peripheral blood mononuclear cells, sampled 30 days after allogeneic stem cell transplant.

CDR3 sequence reads: CASSADSEPYNEQFF. The DNA of the CDR3 is TGTGCCAGCAGTGCCGATAGCGAGCCCTACAATGAGCAGTTCTTC. The gene calls are TRBV6-1 and TRBJ2-1; TRBD2 is a possible D gene (5 bases). Deletions cut 4 bases from V and 2 bases from J, with 12 bases between. Germline lookup yields CDR1 MNHNS and CDR2 SASEGT. This CDR3 is built from 15 residues.